This T cell receptor beta chain was identified in a study of somatic mutations in cytotoxic T cells in rheumatoid arthritis. Overall study: Including V beta1+ cells that were sequenced for TCRB, some T-cell populations stained with V beta antibodies were flow-sorted at nearly 100% purity. Regarding the study as a whole: Significant differences in CD8+ T-cell clonality were not found between rheumatoid arthritis patients and healthy controls (age-matched). Clonality of CD8+ cells rose with age in rheumatoid arthritis patients but not healthy controls. Expanded CD8+ clones had unknown antigen targets.

Comments on this clone: The antigen is unknown.

Some clones are missing from TCRdb's copy, which holds only in-frame ones; the method was immunoSEQ multiplex PCR. The table records approximately 9,700 clones, just under 85% of them present only once. Trimming took off 5 bases at V and 11 bases at J, with 22 bases between the two ends. Germline values: CDR1 SQVTM, CDR2 ANQGSEA. The CDR3 has 14 residues. Sequencing was performed on CD8+ T cells sorted from blood. The source is an adult with rheumatoid arthritis. The chain employs TRBV29-1 and TRBJ2-1, with a possible D match to TRBD1 (6 bases). As DNA, the CDR3 is TGCAGCGTTCGGACAGAGACAACCCCTTTGCAGCAGTTCTTC. It translates to CSVRTETTPLQQFF.